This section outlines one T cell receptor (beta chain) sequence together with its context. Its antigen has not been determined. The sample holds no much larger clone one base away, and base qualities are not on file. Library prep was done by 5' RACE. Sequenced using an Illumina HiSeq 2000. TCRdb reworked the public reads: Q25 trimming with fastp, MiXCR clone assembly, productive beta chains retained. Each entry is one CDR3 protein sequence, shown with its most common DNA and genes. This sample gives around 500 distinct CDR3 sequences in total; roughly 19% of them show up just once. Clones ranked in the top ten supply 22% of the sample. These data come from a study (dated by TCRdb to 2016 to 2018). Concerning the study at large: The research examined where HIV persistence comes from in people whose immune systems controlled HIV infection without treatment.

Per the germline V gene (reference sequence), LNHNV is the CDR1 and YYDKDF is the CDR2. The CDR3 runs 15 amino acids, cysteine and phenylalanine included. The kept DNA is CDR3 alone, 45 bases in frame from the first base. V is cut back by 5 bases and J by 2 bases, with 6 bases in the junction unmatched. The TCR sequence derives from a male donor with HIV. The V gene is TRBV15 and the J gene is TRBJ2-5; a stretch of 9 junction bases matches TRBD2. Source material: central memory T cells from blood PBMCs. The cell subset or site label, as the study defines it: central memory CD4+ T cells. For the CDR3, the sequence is CATSGGLAQQETQYF. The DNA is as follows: TGTGCCACCAGCGGGGGACTAGCACAGCAAGAGACCCAGTACTTC.